This TCR beta chain appears in the sequencing data of a study of Graves' ophthalmopathy and Graves' hyperthyroidism. Study-level findings and limits: Blood contained most expanded thyroid clonotypes exceeding 0.001 frequency.

The CDR3 contains 14 residues. CDR1 and CDR2 from the germline V gene are SGHVS and FQNEAQ. Hyperthyroidism patients had new diagnoses, durations under 2 months, and ages of 18 to 65. The PBMCs were taken from less than 11 ml of fresh peripheral blood. RNA transcripts were the template, and TCR beta CDR3 regions were amplified from them. Investigators did first-round RT-PCR with HTBI primers, then second-round multiplex PCR. From the multiplex PCR reads, TCRdb called clonotypes with MiXCR, one entry per CDR3 protein. This table holds approximately 410,000 distinct CDR3 sequences, approximately 15% found once. Notes on this clonotype: Its antigen is not identified. One end of the junction does not line up with germline, which may come from a read error.

The genes are TRBV7-8 and TRBJ2-4, with D maybe TRBD1 (5 bases). The TCR sequence derives from a woman aged 18-29 years with stable Graves' hyperthyroidism. The sequenced material came from peripheral blood. The CDR3 here is CASSLGWGKNIKYF. The CDR3, as DNA: TGTGCCAGCAGCTTGGGTTGGGGCAAAAACATTAAGTACTTC. The complete variable domain, with remaining parts taken from reference TRBV7-8 and TRBJ2-4, reads GAGVSQSPRYKVAKRGQDVALRCDPISGHVSLFWYQQALGQGPEFLTYFQNEAQLDKSGLPSDRFFAERPEGSVSTLKIQRTQQEDSAVYLCASSLGWGKNIKYFGAGTRLSVL.